This record covers a single T cell receptor (beta chain). The antigen remains undetermined. After removal of 4 bases from V and 5 bases from J, the junction contained 2 bases not matched to a gene. From germline, CDR1 is MNHEY and CDR2 SMNVEV (reference sequence). The CDR3 runs 14 residues. The data derive from a study of OX40 agonist ivuxolimab in advanced cancers. Study details: Checkpoint inhibitors had been given previously to 35% to 50% of patients.

Study findings and constraints: Individuals who were partial responders at 0.1-3.0 mg/kg had clonal expansion that ranked among the lowest.

Sequencing was performed with immunoSEQ multiplex PCR; in TCRdb, only in-frame clones are kept and a portion is missing. The table includes tens of thousands of clones, approximately 80% detected once. V gene TRBV27 combines with J gene TRBJ1-4; TRBD1 matches 9 bases. This specimen consisted of CD4+ or CD8+ T cells sorted from blood, obtained in a trial of the OX40 agonist ivuxolimab. The sequence came from an adult with an advanced solid tumor such as melanoma, head and neck, liver or kidney cancer. CDR3 region: CASSSGTGNEKLFF. The CDR3 region has the DNA TGTGCCAGCAGTTCCGGGACAGGGAATGAAAAACTGTTTTTT.